The source of this T cell receptor (beta chain) is a study of cytomegalovirus exposure and HLA in healthy donors. PCR involved 60 Vbeta and 13 Jbeta primers. Sequencing used immunoSEQ multiplex PCR; TCRdb keeps in-frame clones, though not all of them. The data hold 140,000 or so clones, with about 79% observed a single time. Regarding the study as a whole: Reports state that TCR beta sequences accurately predicted most subjects' HLA-A and HLA-B alleles.

Per germline, CDR1 SGHKS and CDR2 YYEKEE (reference sequence). The CDR3 has 13 residues. V lost 0 bases, J lost 1 base, and 4 bases lay in between. For this clone: Its specificity is not known.

This chain connects TRBV5-5 to TRBJ1-2; D gene unclear. The sequence derives from a woman aged 25 to 39 in good health and CMV-seronegative. What was sequenced was PBMCs. CDR3 region: CASSLAGNYGYTF. DNA of the CDR3: TGTGCCAGCAGCTTGGCGGGTAACTATGGCTACACCTTC.